This TCR beta chain was found in a study of blood T cell repertoires in COVID-19. Study information: The samples span acute and convalescent COVID-19 from the United States, Italy and Spain. PBMCs, B-cell-depleted T cells, or T cells provided the cDNA or gDNA that made up the material.

Data came from immunoSEQ multiplex PCR; TCRdb stores just in-frame clones and leaves some out. The top ten hold 28% of the sample, which has some 73,000 clones, about 80% seen once. CDR3 length: 16 amino acids. Trimming took 0 bases from V and 0 from J, leaving 8 bases between them. CDR1 is LGHNA and CDR2 is YNFKEQ in the germline V gene. The clonotype comes from a human donor in a cohort sampled during active COVID-19. The chain combines TRBV4-2 with TRBJ1-4; D unclear. The sequencing sample was made of peripheral blood. The CDR3 here is CASSQEVRATNEKLFF. Here the CDR3 DNA reads TGTGCCAGCAGCCAAGAGGTCCGCGCAACTAATGAAAAACTGTTTTTT.